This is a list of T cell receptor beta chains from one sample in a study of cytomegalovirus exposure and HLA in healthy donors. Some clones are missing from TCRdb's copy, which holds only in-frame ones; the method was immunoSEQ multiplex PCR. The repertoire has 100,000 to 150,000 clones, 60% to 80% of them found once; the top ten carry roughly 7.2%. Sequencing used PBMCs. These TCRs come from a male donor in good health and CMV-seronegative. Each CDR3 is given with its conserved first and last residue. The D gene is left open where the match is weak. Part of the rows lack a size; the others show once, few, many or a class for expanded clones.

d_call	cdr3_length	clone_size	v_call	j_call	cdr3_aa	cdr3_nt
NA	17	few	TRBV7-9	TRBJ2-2	CASSLKSGTINTGELFF	TGTGCCAGCAGCTTAAAATCCGGGACAATAAACACCGGGGAGCTGTTTTTT
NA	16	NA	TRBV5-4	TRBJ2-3	CASSPPGGKSTDTQYF	TGTGCCAGCAGCCCTCCCGGAGGGAAGAGCACAGATACGCAGTATTTT
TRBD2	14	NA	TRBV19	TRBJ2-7	CASSLTSGTYEQYF	TGTGCCAGTAGTTTGACTAGCGGCACCTACGAGCAGTACTTC
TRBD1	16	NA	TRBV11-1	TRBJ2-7	CASSRTGGGNSYEQYF	TGTGCCAGCAGCCGGACAGGGGGCGGTAACTCCTACGAGCAGTACTTC
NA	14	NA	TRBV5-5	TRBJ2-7	CASSFRGGGYEQYF	TGTGCCAGCAGCTTCAGGGGAGGGGGATACGAGCAGTACTTC
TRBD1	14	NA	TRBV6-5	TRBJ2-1	CASARDRVWDEQFF	TGTGCCAGCGCCCGGGACAGGGTTTGGGATGAGCAGTTCTTC
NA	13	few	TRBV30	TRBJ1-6	CAWTLNSNSPLHF	TGTGCCTGGACCCTGAACTCAAATTCACCCCTCCACTTT
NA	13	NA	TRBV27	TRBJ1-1	CASSLTPNTEAFF	TGTGCCAGCAGTTTAACACCGAACACTGAAGCTTTCTTT
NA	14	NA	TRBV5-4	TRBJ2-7	CASSHRGRGYEQYF	TGTGCCAGCAGCCACCGCGGGCGGGGCTACGAGCAGTACTTC
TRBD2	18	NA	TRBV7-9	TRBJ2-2	CASSYLASGEFNTGELFF	TGTGCCAGCAGTTACCTTGCTAGCGGGGAATTTAACACCGGGGAGCTGTTTTTT
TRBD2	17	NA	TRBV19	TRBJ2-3	CASSTSGTSGIGDTQYF	TGTGCCAGTAGTACTTCCGGGACTAGCGGGATAGGAGATACGCAGTATTTT
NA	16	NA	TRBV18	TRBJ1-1	CASSPGGVGLNTEAFF	TGTGCCAGCTCACCCGGGGGGGTGGGTCTGAACACTGAAGCTTTCTTT
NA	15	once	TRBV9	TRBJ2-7	CASSVGWGLDYEQYF	TGTGCCAGCAGCGTAGGATGGGGACTGGACTACGAGCAGTACTTC
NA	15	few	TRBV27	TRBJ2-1	CASSLTLGGGNEQFF	TGTGCCAGCAGTTTAACCTTGGGAGGGGGCAATGAGCAGTTCTTC
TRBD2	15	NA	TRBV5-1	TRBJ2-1	CASSFQRGGGNEQFF	TGCGCCAGCAGCTTTCAGCGGGGGGGCGGGAATGAGCAGTTCTTC
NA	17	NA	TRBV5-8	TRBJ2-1	CASSTFKRAGLDNEQFF	TGTGCCAGCAGCACATTTAAAAGGGCGGGCCTCGACAATGAGCAGTTCTTC
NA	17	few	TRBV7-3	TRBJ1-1	CASSSQGWGGMNTEAFF	TGTGCCAGCAGCTCCCAGGGGTGGGGGGGAATGAACACTGAAGCTTTCTTT
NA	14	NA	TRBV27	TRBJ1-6	CASSFGGFNSPLHF	TGTGCCAGCAGTTTCGGGGGTTTTAATTCACCCCTCCACTTT
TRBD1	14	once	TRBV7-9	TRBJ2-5	CASTSTGGKETQYF	TGTGCCAGCACCTCGACAGGGGGCAAAGAGACCCAGTACTTC
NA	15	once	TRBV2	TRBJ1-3	CASSEDGSSGNTIYF	TGTGCCAGCAGCGAGGACGGGAGCTCTGGAAACACCATATATTTT
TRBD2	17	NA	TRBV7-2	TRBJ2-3	CASSLAPSGRRTDTQYF	TGTGCCAGCAGCTTAGCGCCTAGCGGGCGACGCACAGATACGCAGTATTTT
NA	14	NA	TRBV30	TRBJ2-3	CAWSEASKSVTQYF	TGTGCCTGGAGCGAGGCTAGCAAATCGGTGACGCAGTATTTT
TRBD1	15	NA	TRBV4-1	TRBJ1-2	CASSQDPRTGYGYTF	TGCGCCAGCAGCCAAGATCCCCGGACAGGCTATGGCTACACCTTC
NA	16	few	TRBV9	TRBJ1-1	CASSARLGALNTEAFF	TGTGCCAGCAGCGCCCGGTTAGGGGCCCTGAACACTGAAGCTTTCTTT
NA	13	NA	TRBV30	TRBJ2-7	CAFTRRGPGEQYF	TGTGCCTTCACACGCAGGGGTCCCGGCGAGCAGTACTTC
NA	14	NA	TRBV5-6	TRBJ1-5	CASRRRGGDQPQHF	TGTGCCAGCCGGAGGAGGGGGGGGGATCAGCCCCAGCATTTT
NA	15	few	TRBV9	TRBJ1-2	CASSVGGGYNYGYTF	TGTGCCAGCAGCGTAGGGGGGGGTTACAACTATGGCTACACCTTC
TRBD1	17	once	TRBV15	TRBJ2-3	CATSRTRQGARTDTQYF	TGTGCCACCAGCAGAACCAGACAGGGGGCCAGGACAGATACGCAGTATTTT
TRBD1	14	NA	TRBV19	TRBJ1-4	CASSNKQGKEKLFF	TGTGCCAGTTCGAATAAACAGGGGAAGGAAAAACTGTTTTTT
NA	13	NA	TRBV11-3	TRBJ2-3	CASSFRDTDTQYF	TGTGCCAGCAGCTTTAGAGACACAGATACGCAGTATTTT
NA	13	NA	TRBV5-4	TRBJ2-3	CASRVFGKDGQYF	TGTGCCAGCAGGGTTTTCGGGAAGGACGGGCAGTATTTT
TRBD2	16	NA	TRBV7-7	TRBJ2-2	CASSQSGRANTGELFF	TGTGCTAGCAGCCAGAGCGGGAGGGCGAACACCGGGGAGCTGTTTTTT